This T cell receptor (beta chain) came from a study of response to subunit inactivated influenza vaccine. The CDR3 totals 16 residues. With 2 bases removed from V and 0 bases from J, the gap between germline ends came to 13 bases. TCRdb fed the RT-PCR reads into MiXCR, producing one record per CDR3 protein. The sample lists 800,000 to 1,000,000 distinct CDR3 sequences, around 20% occurring once. A word on this clonotype: The target antigen is unknown.

The study's findings and limits: Every seasonal influenza vaccination brings in few new T cells, the authors suggested.

J is TRBJ2-5 and V is TRBV12-3 or TRBV12-4; a possible D gene is TRBD1 (6 bases). The input for sequencing was PBMCs from blood, taken roughly 5 days after vaccination. The TCR sequence derives from a man aged 45-65 years who received an inactivated influenza vaccine. This chain's CDR3 is CASSLWYTGNQETQYF. The CDR3, as DNA: TGTGCCAGCAGTTTATGGTATACAGGGAACCAAGAGACCCAGTACTTC.